This entry is about one TCR beta chain. This clonotype was detected many times. There is no known antigen for this receptor. Base qualities were left out, and no much larger clone turns up one base away. Receptors were amplified or captured by 5' RACE. Instrument on record: NextSeq 500. Unique molecular identifiers were attached to individual cDNA molecules in the TCR library protocol so that sequencing error and PCR bias could be corrected. Both TCR alpha and beta chains were sequenced, and tight co-correlation was observed between alpha and beta sequence abundances in each sample. Concerning the study's data processing: Decombinator V4 was used to annotate the V gene, J gene and CDR3 of the TCR sequences. TCRs were defined as expanded if a significant change between any two time points was detected under a Poisson model with p below 0.0001. TCR abundances were normalised to the total number of TCRs sequenced in each sample and reported as counts per million. TRAV1-2 paired with TRAJ12, TRAJ20 or TRAJ33 defined MAIT TCRs, while TRAV10 paired with TRAJ18 defined iNKT TCRs. VDJdb, accessed 1 November 2021, was searched for CMV, EBV and SARS-CoV-2 annotated TCRs, excluding TCRs annotated for multiple antigens. Using fastp trimming at Q25 and MiXCR clonotype assembly, TCRdb reanalyzed the public sequencing data and kept in-frame beta chains. Records with the same CDR3 protein are collapsed into one entry carrying the most frequent genes and DNA. The V and J calls, along with clone size, are taken from TCRdb and not from the paper's own processing. Present in this sample are under 45,000 distinct CDR3 sequences, approximately 7.2% of which were seen just once. The ten largest clones represent 9.5% to 15% of the sample.

Compared with germline, V lacks 4 bases and J lacks 3 bases; bases without a gene match: 1. Inclusive of the bounding cysteine and phenylalanine, the CDR3 is 13 residues long. Only CDR3 DNA is held: 39 bases, read in frame from base 1. Per the germline V gene (reference sequence), LGHDT is the CDR1 and YNNKEL is the CDR2. The data belong to a study of early T cells in non-severe SARS-CoV-2 infection (dated by TCRdb to the early 2020s). Looking at the study overall: Because TCR sequencing was done on bulk RNA from unsorted whole blood, the alpha and beta chains could not be paired.

This was a case-control study nested in a cohort of healthcare workers in London, UK, who had nasopharyngeal swab PCR tests and blood samples taken every week. Between 23 and 31 March 2020, the week of the UK lockdown, healthcare workers were enrolled and then followed up weekly for as long as 16 weeks. General conclusions and limits of the study: Matching against VDJdb was skewed toward anti-spike CD8 responses, likely underestimated virus-specific expansions, and missed private and CD4 specificities.

The sequenced sample was whole blood, obtained at baseline. This sequence originates from an adult who was a healthcare worker with PCR-confirmed SARS-CoV-2 infection or an uninfected control (not recorded which). The chain was built from TRBV3-1 and TRBJ2-5; 8 central bases correspond to TRBD1. The DNA reads TGTGCCAGCAGCCTGGACAGGGAAGAGACCCAGTACTTC. This encodes CASSLDREETQYF.